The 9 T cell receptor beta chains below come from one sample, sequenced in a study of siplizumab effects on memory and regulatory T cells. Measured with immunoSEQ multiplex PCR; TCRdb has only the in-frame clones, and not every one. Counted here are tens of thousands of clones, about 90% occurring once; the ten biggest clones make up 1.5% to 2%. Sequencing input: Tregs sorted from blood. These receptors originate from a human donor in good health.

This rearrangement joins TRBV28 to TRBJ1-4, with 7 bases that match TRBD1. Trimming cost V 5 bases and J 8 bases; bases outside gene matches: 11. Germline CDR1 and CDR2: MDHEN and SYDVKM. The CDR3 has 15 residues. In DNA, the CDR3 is TGTGCCAGCAGTGTTACAGGGGCGGGAGGGGAAAAACTGTTTTTT. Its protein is CASSVTGAGGEKLFF.

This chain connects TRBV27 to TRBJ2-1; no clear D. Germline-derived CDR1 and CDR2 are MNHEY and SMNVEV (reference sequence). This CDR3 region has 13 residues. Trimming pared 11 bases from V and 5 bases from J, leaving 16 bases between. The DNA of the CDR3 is TGTGCCTCCAGACAAAGACCACACAATGAGCAGTTCTTC. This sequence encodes CASRQRPHNEQFF.

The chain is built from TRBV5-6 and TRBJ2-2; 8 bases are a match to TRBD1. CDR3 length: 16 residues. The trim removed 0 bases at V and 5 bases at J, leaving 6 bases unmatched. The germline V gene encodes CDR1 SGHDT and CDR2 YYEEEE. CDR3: CASSLGGQGRTGELFF. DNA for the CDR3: TGTGCCAGCAGCTTGGGAGGACAGGGAAGGACCGGGGAGCTGTTTTTT.

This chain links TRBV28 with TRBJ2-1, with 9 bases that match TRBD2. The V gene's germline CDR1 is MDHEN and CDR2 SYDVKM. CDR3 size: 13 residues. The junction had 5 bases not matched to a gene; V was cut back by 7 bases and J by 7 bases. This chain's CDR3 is CASTGTSRNEQFF. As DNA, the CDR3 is TGTGCCAGCACCGGGACTAGCCGAAATGAGCAGTTCTTC.

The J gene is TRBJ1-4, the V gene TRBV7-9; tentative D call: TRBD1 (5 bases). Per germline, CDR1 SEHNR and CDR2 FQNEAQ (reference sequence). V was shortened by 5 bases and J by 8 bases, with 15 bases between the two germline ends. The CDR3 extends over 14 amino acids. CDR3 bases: TGTGCCAGCAGCACCAGGGAGGCGCGGGAAAAACTGTTTTTT. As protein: CASSTREAREKLFF.

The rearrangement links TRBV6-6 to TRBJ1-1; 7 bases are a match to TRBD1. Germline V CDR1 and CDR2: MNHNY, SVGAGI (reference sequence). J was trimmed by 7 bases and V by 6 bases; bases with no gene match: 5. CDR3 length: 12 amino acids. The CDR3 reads CASREGAGEAFF. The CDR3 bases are TGTGCCAGCAGGGAGGGGGCTGGTGAAGCTTTCTTT.

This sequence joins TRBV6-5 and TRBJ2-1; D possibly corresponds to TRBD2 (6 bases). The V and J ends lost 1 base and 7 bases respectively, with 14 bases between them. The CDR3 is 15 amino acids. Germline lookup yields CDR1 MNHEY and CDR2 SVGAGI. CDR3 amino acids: CASSYLRGGGNEQFF. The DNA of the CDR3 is TGTGCCAGCAGTTACTTGCGGGGTGGGGGGAATGAGCAGTTCTTC.

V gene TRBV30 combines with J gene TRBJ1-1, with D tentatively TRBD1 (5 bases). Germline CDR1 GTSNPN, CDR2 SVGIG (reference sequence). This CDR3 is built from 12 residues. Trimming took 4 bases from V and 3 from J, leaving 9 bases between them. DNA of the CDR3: TGTGCCTGGACTCGAGGGGACACTGAAGCTTTCTTT. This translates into CAWTRGDTEAFF.

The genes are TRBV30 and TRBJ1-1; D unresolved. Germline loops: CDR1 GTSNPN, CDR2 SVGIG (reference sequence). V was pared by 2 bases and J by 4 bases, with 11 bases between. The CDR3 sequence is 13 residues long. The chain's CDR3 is CAWSRVEGTEAFF. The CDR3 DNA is TGTGCCTGGAGTCGAGTCGAGGGCACTGAAGCTTTCTTT. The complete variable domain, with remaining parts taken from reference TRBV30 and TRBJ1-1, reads SQTIHQWPATLVQPVGSPLSLECTVEGTSNPNLYWYRQAAGRGLQLLFYSVGIGQISSEVPQNLSASRPQDRQFILSSKKLLLSDSGFYLCAWSRVEGTEAFFGQGTRLTVV.